Shown below are 26 T cell receptor beta chains from a single sample sequenced in a study of OX40 agonist ivuxolimab in advanced cancers. Assay: immunoSEQ multiplex PCR; the TCRdb copy retains only in-frame clones and omits some. The table lists 50,000 to 75,000 clones, 80% to 95% of them singletons, with 0.62% in the top ten. This material consisted of CD4+ or CD8+ T cells sorted from blood, taken in a trial of the OX40 agonist ivuxolimab. These receptors were taken from an adult with an advanced solid tumor such as melanoma, head and neck, liver or kidney cancer.

This chain connects TRBV30 to TRBJ1-1; 7 positions match TRBD1. Germline V gene sequence: CDR1 GTSNPN, CDR2 SVGIG (reference sequence). V shed 1 base, J shed 5 bases, and the junction held 4 bases outside the gene matches. The CDR3 is 13 amino acids. The CDR3 DNA reads as TGTGCCTGGAGTGGACAGGGACAGACTGAAGCTTTCTTT. It codes for CAWSGQGQTEAFF. Looking up the rest from reference TRBV30 and TRBJ1-1 gives the full variable domain: SQTIHQWPATLVQPVGSPLSLECTVEGTSNPNLYWYRQAAGRGLQLLFYSVGIGQISSEVPQNLSASRPQDRQFILSSKKLLLSDSGFYLCAWSGQGQTEAFFGQGTRLTVV.

V usage is TRBV19 and J usage is TRBJ2-2; D gene unclear. The CDR3 has 12 amino acids. In germline, CDR1 is LNHDA, CDR2 SQIVND (reference sequence). The V gene lost 2 bases and the J gene lost 3 bases, with 1 base spanning the gap. The CDR3 sequence: CASSIYTGELFF. Written as DNA, the CDR3 is TGTGCCAGTAGTATATACACCGGGGAGCTGTTTTTT.

The chain links TRBV9 to TRBJ2-1; D gene uncertain. The ends were cut back, 4 bases at V and 12 bases at J, with 14 bases in the middle. CDR1 is SGDLS, CDR2 YYNGEE, per germline. The CDR3 has 12 amino acids. CDR3 nucleotide sequence: TGTGCCAGCAGCTCCGAGACATGGTTGCAGTTCTTC. Translated, it gives CASSSETWLQFF. The full variable domain, with the rest looked up from reference TRBV9 and TRBJ2-1, is DSGVTQTPKHLITATGQRVTLRCSPRSGDLSVYWYQQSLDQGLQFLIQYYNGEERAKGNILERFSAQQFPDLHSELNLSSLELGDSALYFCASSSETWLQFFGPGTRLTVL.

V is TRBV19 and J is TRBJ2-7, with TRBD2 matching 11 bases. Germline CDR1 and CDR2: LNHDA and SQIVND (reference sequence). Unmatched junction bases numbered 9, after V lost 5 bases and J lost 0 bases. The CDR3 loop spans 17 amino acids. The CDR3 DNA reads TGTGCCAGTAGTGCCTCTAGCGGGGGGCTCCTCTCCTACGAGCAGTACTTC. This translates into CASSASSGGLLSYEQYF. Combining the CDR3 with reference TRBV19 and TRBJ2-7 gives the whole variable domain DGGITQSPKYLFRKEGQNVTLSCEQNLNHDAMYWYRQDPGQGLRLIYYSQIVNDFQKGDIAEGYSVSREKKESFPLTVTSAQKNPTAFYLCASSASSGGLLSYEQYFGPGTRLTVT.

The gene calls are TRBV7-6 and TRBJ2-2, with 9 bases identical to TRBD1. The CDR3 extends over 16 amino acids. V shed 5 bases, J shed 2 bases, and the junction held 6 bases outside the gene matches. CDR1 is SGHVS, CDR2 FNYEAQ, per germline. For the CDR3, the DNA is TGTGCCAGCAGCGCACGACAGGGGGTTAACACCGGGGAGCTGTTTTTT. This translates into CASSARQGVNTGELFF.

The chain uses TRBV30 and TRBJ2-7, with 16 bases lining up with TRBD2. The CDR3 contains 14 residues. The J segment lost 4 bases and the V segment lost 8 bases, leaving 5 bases of the junction unmatched. Looked up from germline, CDR1 is GTSNPN and CDR2 is SVGIG (reference sequence). The CDR3 protein is CATGLAGGPYEQYF. The CDR3 nucleotides are TGTGCCACGGGACTAGCGGGGGGGCCTTACGAGCAGTACTTC.

This rearrangement joins TRBV5-1 to TRBJ2-2, with D hard to call. Between the trimmed V and J ends, which lost 2 bases and 0 bases, there was a span of 5 bases. The CDR3 sequence is 14 residues long. Germline CDR1 and CDR2: SGHRS and YFSETQ. CDR3 DNA sequence: TGCGCCAGCAGCTTTGAGCCGAACACCGGGGAGCTGTTTTTT. This translates into CASSFEPNTGELFF.

The V and J genes are TRBV18 and TRBJ1-4, with D perhaps TRBD1 (6 bases). The CDR3 spans 15 residues. Germline loops: CDR1 KGHSH, CDR2 LQKENI. Trimming removed 0 bases from V and 8 bases from J, with 13 bases in between. The CDR3 nucleotides read TGTGCCAGCTCACCACCGTCGCAGGGGAACGAAAAACTGTTTTTT. Translating it yields CASSPPSQGNEKLFF.

This chain uses TRBV9 with TRBJ1-6, with D possibly TRBD1 on 5 matching bases. This CDR3 region has 15 residues. V lost 0 bases, J lost 7 bases, and 11 bases lay in between. Germline-derived CDR1 and CDR2 are SGDLS and YYNGEE. The CDR3 protein is CASSVANSGNSPLHF. The CDR3 bases are TGTGCCAGCAGCGTAGCCAACTCAGGGAATTCACCCCTCCACTTT.

The chain links TRBV5-1 to TRBJ2-5; D may correspond to TRBD1 or TRBD2 (5 bases each). V was cut by 0 bases and J by 7 bases, with 13 bases left in between. The CDR3 totals 14 residues. The germline CDR1 and CDR2 sequences are SGHRS and YFSETQ. The CDR3 reads CASSLETGTGTQYF. The DNA for the CDR3 is TGCGCCAGCAGCTTGGAAACGGGGACGGGGACCCAGTACTTC.

This chain joins TRBV30 and TRBJ2-7; no firm D call. Trimming cost V 2 bases and J 4 bases, with 15 bases left between them. The CDR3 loop spans 14 amino acids. Per the germline V gene, CDR1 is GTSNPN and CDR2 is SVGIG (reference sequence). The CDR3 DNA reads TGTGCCTGGAGTAAACTCAGGAACGCGTACGAGCAGTACTTC. It codes for CAWSKLRNAYEQYF.

This clone showed up just once. The chain employs TRBV19 and TRBJ2-6; tentative D call: TRBD1 (5 bases). Germline CDR1 LNHDA, CDR2 SQIVND (reference sequence). V was pared by 3 bases and J by 0 bases, with 12 bases between. This CDR3 contains 17 residues. The CDR3 sequence is CASSIGRVASGANVLTF. As DNA, the CDR3 is TGTGCCAGTAGTATCGGCAGGGTAGCCTCTGGGGCCAACGTCCTGACTTTC.

This clone came up once. V usage is TRBV5-1 and J usage is TRBJ2-2; 7 bases align to TRBD1. This CDR3 has 14 residues. CDR1 SGHRS and CDR2 YFSETQ come from the germline V gene. The ends lost 4 bases at V and 4 bases at J; junction bases unmatched: 4. CDR3 DNA sequence: TGCGCCAGCAGCCGGGACAGCGTCACCGGGGAGCTGTTTTTT. It specifies CASSRDSVTGELFF.

This chain joins TRBV19 and TRBJ1-2; D gene uncertain. Trimming took 8 bases from V and 8 from J, leaving 21 bases between them. The CDR3 spans 14 residues. Germline values: CDR1 LNHDA, CDR2 SQIVND (reference sequence). CDR3 bases: TGTGCCAGTGGGGTGGGCTCCACACCGAGGGGCTACACCTTC. It translates to CASGVGSTPRGYTF.

The J gene is TRBJ2-3, the V gene TRBV6-4; 8 bases agree with TRBD2. CDR1 MRHNA and CDR2 SNTAGT come from the germline V gene. This CDR3 has 15 residues. The ends lost 2 bases at V and 4 bases at J; junction bases unmatched: 5. CDR3 residues: CASSDRLAGPDTQYF. The CDR3 nucleotides are TGTGCCAGCAGTGACAGGCTAGCGGGCCCAGATACGCAGTATTTT.

CDR3 bases: TGTGCCAGCAGCCTGGGACAGGGGGATGGCTACACCTTC. Protein product: CASSLGQGDGYTF. The V call is TRBV6-1, the J call TRBJ1-2, with 11 bases fitting TRBD1. Germline trimming cut 6 bases from V and 6 bases from J; bases unmatched to any gene: 3. Germline V gives CDR1 MNHNS, CDR2 SASEGT. This CDR3 is 13 amino acids long.

The chain recombines TRBV13 with TRBJ2-7; 11 bases line up with TRBD2. Germline CDR1 and CDR2: PRHDT and FYEKMQ (reference sequence). With 2 bases clipped from V and 5 bases from J, the junction kept 5 bases outside the gene matches. CDR3 size: 15 residues. The CDR3 region has the DNA TGTGCCAGCAGCTTAATAGCGGGGGGGCGCCACGAGCAGTACTTC. Protein sequence: CASSLIAGGRHEQYF.

The chain recombines TRBV5-5 with TRBJ1-1, with D possibly being TRBD1 (6 bases). Germline V gene data show CDR1 as SGHKS and CDR2 as YYEKEE (reference sequence). CDR3 size: 13 residues. Trimming removed 2 bases at V and 4 bases at J, with 9 bases between. The CDR3 region has the DNA TGTGCCAGCAGCTTTCAGGGGTCCACTGAAGCTTTCTTT. This translates into CASSFQGSTEAFF.

This chain connects TRBV30 to TRBJ1-1; D unresolved. The CDR3 contains 14 residues. The germline gives CDR1 GTSNPN, CDR2 SVGIG (reference sequence). V gave up 0 bases and J gave up 0 bases, with 8 bases separating them. In DNA form, the CDR3 reads TGTGCCTGGAGTGTACTGTCGATGAACACTGAAGCTTTCTTT. As protein: CAWSVLSMNTEAFF.

This rearrangement joins TRBV6-1 to TRBJ1-1; D gene ambiguous. Germline V gene data show CDR1 as MNHNS and CDR2 as SASEGT. Between the trimmed V and J ends, which lost 11 bases and 1 base, there was a span of 11 bases. There are 12 residues in the CDR3. CDR3 sequence (DNA): TGTGCCGGAAGAAATACGAACACTGAAGCTTTCTTT. Its protein product is CAGRNTNTEAFF.

This rearrangement joins TRBV2 to TRBJ2-5, with TRBD1 as a possible D gene (5 bases). Germline assignment: CDR1 SNHLY and CDR2 FYNNEI. Trimming took 0 bases from V and 5 from J, leaving 10 bases between them. The CDR3 has 14 amino acids. As DNA, the CDR3 is TGTGCCAGCAGTGAAGCGATGGCAGGGGAGACCCAGTACTTC. Its translation: CASSEAMAGETQYF.

In this sample, this clone turned up a few times. J is TRBJ1-2 and V is TRBV6-5, with 10 bases matching TRBD1. Germline lookup yields CDR1 MNHEY and CDR2 SVGAGI. This CDR3 region has 15 residues. Trimming at V came to 6 bases and at J to 8 bases, leaving 12 bases not matched to a gene. CDR3 bases: TGTGCCAGCAGCCCCCCCCGGGACAGGGGAGGCGGCTACACCTTC. The encoded protein is CASSPPRDRGGGYTF.

CDR3 in amino acids: CACPSGTGVASTDTQYF. CDR3 bases: TGTGCCTGCCCCTCCGGGACAGGGGTAGCAAGCACAGATACGCAGTATTTT. The V and J genes are TRBV30 and TRBJ2-3, with 10 bases matching TRBD1. The CDR3 runs to 17 residues. Germline-derived CDR1 and CDR2 are GTSNPN and SVGIG (reference sequence). The J segment lost 0 bases and the V segment lost 6 bases, leaving 12 bases of the junction unmatched.

V and J are TRBV7-9 and TRBJ1-3, with D perhaps TRBD1 (6 bases). V lost 0 bases to trimming and J lost 2 bases, with 11 bases between them. This CDR3 is 16 amino acids long. Per germline, CDR1 SEHNR and CDR2 FQNEAQ (reference sequence). The CDR3 DNA sequence: TGTGCCAGCAGCTTAGCGGGAGGGGGGCCTGGAAACACCATATATTTT. The encoded protein is CASSLAGGGPGNTIYF. Using reference TRBV7-9 and TRBJ1-3 for the parts outside the CDR3, the full variable domain is DTGVSQNPRHKITKRGQNVTFRCDPISEHNRLYWYRQTLGQGPEFLTYFQNEAQLEKSRLLSDRFSAERPKGSFSTLEIQRTEQGDSAMYLCASSLAGGGPGNTIYFGEGSWLTVV.

This chain connects TRBV19 to TRBJ2-7, with 8 bases fitting TRBD1. With 5 bases clipped from V and 1 base from J, the junction kept 7 bases outside the gene matches. Germline V CDR1 and CDR2: LNHDA, SQIVND (reference sequence). The CDR3 sequence is 15 residues long. The CDR3 here is CASSGRTGWSYEQYF. DNA for the CDR3: TGTGCCAGTAGTGGAAGGACAGGGTGGTCCTACGAGCAGTACTTC.

The J gene is TRBJ2-7, the V gene TRBV5-4, with 9 positions matching TRBD1. Germline V gene lookup returns CDR1 SGHNT and CDR2 YYREEE (reference sequence). The CDR3 totals 13 residues. V was clipped by 9 bases and J by 2 bases; unmatched bases: 6. Here the CDR3 reads CATAGTGPYEQYF. The CDR3 DNA sequence: TGTGCCACCGCGGGGACAGGGCCCTACGAGCAGTACTTC.